The T cell receptor (beta chain) described here comes from a study of blood T cell repertoires in COVID-19. The overall study: Samples came from the United States, Italy and Spain, spanning acute and convalescent COVID-19. Sources were T cells, B-cell-depleted T cells, or PBMCs; the material itself was cDNA or gDNA.

Authors' data handling: Reference gene primers were amplified, and this amplification served to estimate nucleated cell counts. Only in-frame clones appear in the TCRdb table, and some are missing; sequencing was by immunoSEQ multiplex PCR. The V and J calls and the clone size are those of that table, but D and trimming were determined from the DNA. This sample has about 150,000 clones; approximately 86% occur once, and the top ten carry 2.5% to 3%. The CDR3 has 17 amino acids. The V gene is TRBV21-1, the J gene TRBJ2-5; the table's D gene call, TRBD2, was not cross checked with the DNA. TRBV21-1 constitutes a pseudogene. The sample consisted of peripheral blood. This sequence originates from a woman aged 80 or over with COVID-19, enrolled during active disease. For the CDR3, the DNA is TGTGCCAGCAGCGCTGGACCGGGACTAGTCTACACTTTGACCCAGTACTTC. The encoded protein is CASSAGPGLVYTLTQYF.